This TCR beta chain was identified during a study of CD8 T cells in Susac syndrome. Purification of the CD8+ and CD4+ T cells relied on negative isolation, and TEMRA cells underwent FACS enrichment. The sample holds one count of this clonotype. Reverse transcription of about 0.45 to 1 ug RNA was performed with random hexamers. immunoSEQ multiplex PCR amplified TCR beta CDR3 across 54 Vbeta, 13 Jbeta. TCRdb recomputed calls from the immunoSEQ multiplex PCR reads with MiXCR, one row per CDR3 protein. The data contain around 220,000 distinct CDR3 sequences, 90% to 95% of them seen just once; the ten biggest clones take up approximately 0.13%. V shed 4 bases and J shed 0 bases, with 9 bases lying between them. CDR3 size: 15 residues. Germline CDR1 MRHNA, CDR2 SNTAGT.

The receptor was derived from a human donor with multiple sclerosis. Sequenced sample: CD8+ T cells from PBMCs. The gene calls are TRBV6-4 and TRBJ2-2; TRBD2 might be the D (6 bases). The CDR3 region has the DNA TGTGCCAGCAGTGGCGGGGTCTCGAACACCGGGGAGCTGTTTTTT. This codes for CASSGGVSNTGELFF.